This T cell receptor beta chain comes out of a study of OX40 agonist ivuxolimab in advanced cancers. The CDR3 spans 17 residues. The trim removed 4 bases at V and 0 bases at J, leaving 10 bases unmatched. Germline lookup yields CDR1 PRHDT and CDR2 FYEKMQ (reference sequence). The table came from immunoSEQ multiplex PCR; TCRdb's copy has only in-frame clones and leaves some out. The sample lists tens of thousands of clones, approximately 87% occurring once. The sequence was collected from an adult with an advanced solid tumor such as melanoma, head and neck, liver or kidney cancer. V usage is TRBV13 and J usage is TRBJ2-7; TRBD2 agrees at 9 bases. The sample was CD4+ or CD8+ T cells sorted from blood, taken in a trial of the OX40 agonist ivuxolimab. The CDR3 coding sequence is TGTGCCAGCAGCTCCCGACTAGCGGAAGATTCCTCCTACGAGCAGTACTTC. This codes for CASSSRLAEDSSYEQYF.